The 32 T cell receptor beta chains presented below share a single source sample, sequenced in a study of blood T cell repertoires in COVID-19. Measured with immunoSEQ multiplex PCR; TCRdb has only the in-frame clones, and not every one. The data show roughly 140,000 clones, with about 85% seen just once and 35% to 45% held by the top ten. The sample taken for sequencing was peripheral blood. These receptors all stem from a human donor in a cohort sampled during active COVID-19.

The chain recombines TRBV19 with TRBJ2-3; D may be TRBD1 (6 bases). Germline V gene lookup returns CDR1 LNHDA and CDR2 SQIVND (reference sequence). Trimming pared 5 bases from V and 0 bases from J, leaving 12 bases between. The CDR3 covers 15 residues. DNA for the CDR3: TGTGCCAGTAGTGGACAGCTTTCTAGCACAGATACGCAGTATTTT. Protein product: CASSGQLSSTDTQYF. Supplemented by reference TRBV19 and TRBJ2-3, the full variable domain reads DGGITQSPKYLFRKEGQNVTLSCEQNLNHDAMYWYRQDPGQGLRLIYYSQIVNDFQKGDIAEGYSVSREKKESFPLTVTSAQKNPTAFYLCASSGQLSSTDTQYFGPGTRLTVL.

V is TRBV18 and J is TRBJ1-5; D not resolved. Germline-derived CDR1 and CDR2 are KGHSH and LQKENI. There are 13 residues in the CDR3. V lost 3 bases, J lost 7 bases, and 10 bases lay in between. The CDR3 nucleotides are TGTGCCAGCTCACCGATAAGGGAGCAGCCCCAGCATTTT. It translates to CASSPIREQPQHF.

The genes are TRBV7-9 and TRBJ2-2, with 8 bases aligning to TRBD2. J was trimmed by 3 bases and V by 5 bases; bases with no gene match: 5. Germline CDR1 reads SEHNR; CDR2 reads FQNEAQ (reference sequence). CDR3 length: 15 residues. CDR3 loop: CASSPLGRDTGELFF. The DNA of the CDR3 is TGTGCCAGCAGCCCCCTCGGGAGGGACACCGGGGAGCTGTTTTTT.

This chain connects TRBV5-1 to TRBJ2-2, with a tentative D call TRBD2 (5 bases). This CDR3 is built from 15 residues. In germline, CDR1 is SGHRS, CDR2 YFSETQ. Between the trimmed V and J ends, which lost 3 bases and 5 bases, there was a span of 14 bases. The CDR3 loop is CASSSEGIRTGELFF. The CDR3 DNA follows: TGCGCCAGCAGCTCCGAGGGAATTAGAACCGGGGAGCTGTTTTTT.

The chain links TRBV4-1 to TRBJ2-7, with 14 bases lining up with TRBD2. The CDR3 runs to 17 residues. Germline assignment: CDR1 MGHRA and CDR2 YSYEKL. V gave up 3 bases and J gave up 4 bases; unmatched junction bases: 8. CDR3 amino acids: CASSQSRLAGGPYEQYF. Here the CDR3 DNA reads TGCGCCAGCAGCCAGTCTCGACTAGCGGGGGGGCCTTACGAGCAGTACTTC.

The chain recombines TRBV3-1 (or the pseudogene TRBV3-2) with TRBJ2-2; 8 positions match TRBD2. The ends lost 6 bases at V and 1 base at J; junction bases unmatched: 7. The CDR3 is 16 amino acids. CDR1 is LGHDT and CDR2 is YNNKEL in the germline V gene (reference sequence). CDR3 sequence (DNA): TGTGCCAGCAGTCCCACGGGGGGGCTGAACACCGGGGAGCTGTTTTTT. This translates into CASSPTGGLNTGELFF.

V usage is TRBV10-3 and J usage is TRBJ1-5, with D unclear. Trimming took 2 bases from V and 7 from J, leaving 9 bases between them. This CDR3 has 13 residues. Germline lookup yields CDR1 ENHRY and CDR2 SYGVKD. The CDR3 DNA is TGTGCCATCAGTGAGGGGGAGGACCAGCCCCAGCATTTT. Residues: CAISEGEDQPQHF.

This clone was recorded a few times. This chain links TRBV10-3 with TRBJ2-7; 8 bases line up with TRBD1. CDR1 is ENHRY and CDR2 is SYGVKD in the germline V gene. After removal of 6 bases from V and 6 bases from J, the junction contained 7 bases not matched to a gene. There are 13 residues in the CDR3. The DNA of the CDR3 is TGTGCCATCAGAGAGACAGGGGCTGGCGAGCAGTACTTC. Amino acids: CAIRETGAGEQYF.

This clone turned up a few times. This sequence joins TRBV5-5 and TRBJ2-5; D is unresolved. The CDR3 is 11 residues long. V lost 2 bases, J lost 5 bases, and 4 bases lay in between. Germline V gives CDR1 SGHKS, CDR2 YYEKEE (reference sequence). CDR3 residues: CASSFAETQYF. CDR3 nucleotides: TGTGCCAGCAGCTTTGCGGAGACCCAGTACTTC.

The chain uses TRBV9 and TRBJ1-4, with D possibly TRBD1 on 6 matching bases. The CDR3 extends over 14 amino acids. Trimming removed 8 bases from V and 7 bases from J, with 18 bases in between. Per the germline V gene, CDR1 is SGDLS and CDR2 is YYNGEE. In DNA form, the CDR3 reads TGTGCCAGTTCTCGGGGGGGCGTCCGTGAAAAACTGTTTTTT. Its protein is CASSRGGVREKLFF.

The count of this clone is one. The chain is built from TRBV5-4 and TRBJ2-7, with 7 bases aligning to TRBD1. This CDR3 spans 16 amino acids. V lost 0 bases to trimming and J lost 6 bases; unmatched junction nucleotides: 12. Germline CDR1 is SGHNT and CDR2 is YYREEE (reference sequence). The CDR3 DNA is TGTGCCAGCAGCTTGGGACAGGGTATTTATATGGGCGAGCAGTACTTC. This encodes CASSLGQGIYMGEQYF. Full variable domain (rest looked up from reference TRBV5-4 and TRBJ2-7): ETGVTQSPTHLIKTRGQQVTLRCSSQSGHNTVSWYQQALGQGPQFIFQYYREEENGRGNFPPRFSGLQFPNYSSELNVNALELDDSALYLCASSLGQGIYMGEQYFGPGTRLTVT.

The gene calls are TRBV5-1 and TRBJ1-4, with D tentatively TRBD1 (5 bases). Germline V CDR1 and CDR2: SGHRS, YFSETQ. V was shortened by 4 bases and J by 2 bases, with 15 bases between the two germline ends. This CDR3 spans 16 amino acids. The CDR3 DNA reads TGCGCCAGCAGCCATCCCTCGGACACCACTAATGAAAAACTGTTTTTT. As protein: CASSHPSDTTNEKLFF. Combining the CDR3 with reference TRBV5-1 and TRBJ1-4 gives the whole variable domain KAGVTQTPRYLIKTRGQQVTLSCSPISGHRSVSWYQQTPGQGLQFLFEYFSETQRNKGNFPGRFSGRQFSNSRSEMNVSTLELGDSALYLCASSHPSDTTNEKLFFGSGTQLSVL.

Only one count was recorded for this clone. CDR3 amino acids: CSASRQGYEQYF. The CDR3 DNA is TGCAGTGCTAGTCGCCAGGGCTACGAGCAGTACTTC. J is TRBJ2-7 and V is TRBV20-1; maybe TRBD1 (5 bases). Germline V gene data show CDR1 as DFQATT and CDR2 as SNEGSKA (reference sequence). This CDR3 region has 12 residues. V was shortened by 3 bases and J by 3 bases, with 9 bases between the two germline ends.

V and J are TRBV5-5 and TRBJ2-3; 7 bases align to TRBD1. The germline CDR1 and CDR2 sequences are SGHKS and YYEKEE (reference sequence). With 0 bases clipped from V and 6 bases from J, the junction kept 7 bases outside the gene matches. The CDR3 extends over 15 amino acids. The CDR3 bases are TGTGCCAGCAGCTTGGCCCGACAGGGCCGGGATACGCAGTATTTT. Amino acid sequence: CASSLARQGRDTQYF. The variable domain in full, completed from reference TRBV5-5 and TRBJ2-3, reads DAGVTQSPTHLIKTRGQQVTLRCSPISGHKSVSWYQQVLGQGPQFIFQYYEKEERGRGNFPDRFSARQFPNYSSELNVNALLLGDSALYLCASSLARQGRDTQYFGPGTRLTVL.

The CDR3 DNA follows: TGTGCCAGCAGCCCCCAAAAAAGGGGGACTGAAGCTTTCTTT. Protein sequence: CASSPQKRGTEAFF. The V gene is TRBV6-2 or TRBV6-3, the J gene TRBJ1-1, with a tentative D call TRBD1 (6 bases). In germline, CDR1 is MNHEY, CDR2 SVGEGT. V gave up 6 bases and J gave up 5 bases, with 16 bases separating them. This CDR3 region has 14 residues.

The chain combines TRBV29-1 with TRBJ1-1; D is uncertain. The V and J ends lost 5 bases and 3 bases respectively, with 10 bases between them. This CDR3 is 12 amino acids long. Germline V CDR1 and CDR2: SQVTM, ANQGSEA. The DNA for the CDR3 is TGCAGCGTTTTTTTCCGCGACACTGAAGCTTTCTTT. This sequence encodes CSVFFRDTEAFF.

This clone was picked up one time. J is TRBJ2-7 and V is TRBV4-1, with a tentative D call TRBD1 (6 bases). CDR1 and CDR2 (germline): MGHRA, YSYEKL. V lost 2 bases and J 2 bases, leaving 16 bases between the germline ends. The CDR3 is made up of 16 amino acids. The CDR3 loop reads CASSQMGTSLAYEQYF. CDR3 sequence (DNA): TGCGCCAGCAGCCAAATGGGGACATCCTTGGCCTACGAGCAGTACTTC.

The count of this clone is one. Different DNA sequences within this sample yield the same CDR3. The rearrangement uses TRBV12-3 or TRBV12-4 and TRBJ2-7; perhaps TRBD2 as D (5 bases). The CDR3 runs to 12 residues. V was trimmed by 6 bases and J by 0 bases, leaving 6 bases between them. For the CDR3, the DNA is TGTGCCAGCAGCCGGGACTCCTACGAGCAGTACTTC. The encoded protein is CASSRDSYEQYF.

The CDR3 loop reads CASSLQGAAEAFF. The CDR3 DNA sequence: TGTGCCAGCAGTCTTCAGGGGGCCGCTGAAGCTTTCTTT. V is TRBV12-3 or TRBV12-4 and J is TRBJ1-1; 8 bases line up with TRBD1. This CDR3 is 13 amino acids long. V shed 5 bases and J 6 bases; nucleotides not matched to a gene: 5.

The rearrangement joins TRBV30 to TRBJ1-5; the D gene is possibly TRBD1 (6 bases). There are 16 residues in the CDR3. Germline CDR1 GTSNPN, CDR2 SVGIG (reference sequence). Between the trimmed V and J ends, which lost 2 bases and 0 bases, there was a span of 14 bases. The CDR3 DNA reads TGTGCCTGGAGTCGACAGGCACGTTATAGCAATCAGCCCCAGCATTTT. Translating it yields CAWSRQARYSNQPQHF.

The chain carries TRBV4-1 and TRBJ2-1; D gene uncertain. The V end was cut by 2 bases, the J end by 0 bases, with 11 bases between. From germline, CDR1 is MGHRA and CDR2 YSYEKL. The CDR3 extends over 16 amino acids. The CDR3 loop reads CASSQPTRNSYNEQFF. The CDR3 bases are TGCGCCAGCAGCCAACCGACCAGGAACTCCTACAATGAGCAGTTCTTC.

The chain uses TRBV5-1 and TRBJ2-7; weak D call: TRBD2 (8 bases). Trimming took off 0 bases at V and 2 bases at J, with 15 bases between the two ends. This CDR3 is 16 amino acids long. The germline CDR1 and CDR2 sequences are SGHRS and YFSETQ. The CDR3 protein is CASSLAGGGRTYEQYF. DNA of the CDR3: TGCGCCAGCAGCTTGGCGGGAGGGGGCCGAACCTACGAGCAGTACTTC.

The count of this clone is one. The chain is built from TRBV25-1 and TRBJ2-7; D might be TRBD2 (6 bases). Germline CDR1 is MGHDK and CDR2 is SYGVNS. This CDR3 is built from 14 residues. The V gene lost 8 bases and the J gene lost 0 bases, with 14 bases spanning the gap. The CDR3 DNA reads as TGTGCCAGCGTTCCGGGACTGCACTCCTACGAGCAGTACTTC. Translating it yields CASVPGLHSYEQYF.

V usage is TRBV29-1 and J usage is TRBJ2-2, with 8 bases matching TRBD2. The CDR3 spans 14 residues. The germline V gene encodes CDR1 SQVTM and CDR2 ANQGSEA. V lost 4 bases to trimming and J lost 4 bases; unmatched junction nucleotides: 5. Written as DNA, the CDR3 is TGCAGCGTTGGACGGGGGGGTGGCACCGGGGAGCTGTTTTTT. Protein product: CSVGRGGGTGELFF.

The J gene is TRBJ1-6, the V gene TRBV6-5; perhaps TRBD1 as D (6 bases). V was clipped by 7 bases and J by 7 bases, with 17 bases between them. The CDR3 length is 15 residues. Per germline, CDR1 MNHEY and CDR2 SVGAGI. DNA for the CDR3: TGTGCCAGCAAATATCCGGGGCAGGGGAATTCACCCCTCCACTTT. This codes for CASKYPGQGNSPLHF.

This sequence joins TRBV5-5 and TRBJ1-1; no firm D call. V was trimmed by 2 bases and J by 2 bases, leaving 7 bases between them. The CDR3 spans 13 residues. Germline CDR1 and CDR2: SGHKS and YYEKEE (reference sequence). The CDR3 DNA reads as TGTGCCAGCAGCTTCGCAGAAAACACTGAAGCTTTCTTT. Translated: CASSFAENTEAFF.

The chain is built from TRBV14 and TRBJ2-1, with TRBD1 as a possible D gene (5 bases). The CDR3 loop spans 13 amino acids. V gave up 5 bases and J gave up 9 bases, with 14 bases separating them. The germline V gene encodes CDR1 SGHDN and CDR2 FVKESK. CDR3 in amino acids: CASSILPQGEQFF. The CDR3 DNA reads TGTGCCAGCAGCATCCTACCTCAGGGTGAGCAGTTCTTC.

The chain combines TRBV5-4 with TRBJ2-1; D may be TRBD2 (5 bases). The germline CDR1 and CDR2 sequences are SGHNT and YYREEE (reference sequence). The ends were cut back, 3 bases at V and 5 bases at J, with 15 bases in the middle. The CDR3 has 15 residues. In DNA form, the CDR3 reads TGTGCCAGCAGCTCGATATCCGGGAACCACAATGAGCAGTTCTTC. Protein: CASSSISGNHNEQFF.

This clone showed up many times. Here the CDR3 reads CAWAPTGTVGYEQYF. The CDR3 nucleotides are TGTGCCTGGGCACCTACAGGGACGGTAGGGTACGAGCAGTACTTC. The J gene is TRBJ2-7, the V gene TRBV30, with D perhaps matching TRBD1 (6 bases). Germline CDR1 is GTSNPN and CDR2 is SVGIG (reference sequence). The length of the CDR3 is 15 residues. V was clipped by 5 bases and J by 4 bases, with 21 bases between them. Complete variable domain (other parts from reference TRBV30 and TRBJ2-7): SQTIHQWPATLVQPVGSPLSLECTVEGTSNPNLYWYRQAAGRGLQLLFYSVGIGQISSEVPQNLSASRPQDRQFILSSKKLLLSDSGFYLCAWAPTGTVGYEQYFGPGTRLTVT.

The V and J genes are TRBV5-1 and TRBJ1-6; 7 bases fit TRBD1. Germline CDR1 is SGHRS and CDR2 is YFSETQ. The V segment lost 4 bases and the J segment 3 bases; nucleotides outside the gene matches: 4. The CDR3 is 15 residues long. The CDR3 DNA reads as TGCGCCAGCAGCGTGGACAGGAGCTATAATTCACCCCTCCACTTT. Translation: CASSVDRSYNSPLHF.

J is TRBJ2-7 and V is TRBV5-1; TRBD1 matches 8 bases. Trimming took 4 bases from V and 1 from J; bases not matched to a gene: 10. There are 16 residues in the CDR3. Germline CDR1 and CDR2: SGHRS and YFSETQ. CDR3 amino acids: CASSPRLDRGSYEQYF. In DNA, the CDR3 is TGCGCCAGCAGCCCCCGCCTTGACAGGGGTTCCTACGAGCAGTACTTC.

This CDR3 reads CSSGQGGYGYTF. The CDR3 nucleotides read TGCAGCTCCGGACAGGGTGGCTATGGCTACACCTTC. The genes are TRBV29-1 and TRBJ1-2; the match to TRBD1 covers 8 bases. After removal of 8 bases from V and 4 bases from J, the junction contained 6 bases not matched to a gene. The V gene's germline CDR1 is SQVTM and CDR2 ANQGSEA. The CDR3 sequence is 12 residues long.